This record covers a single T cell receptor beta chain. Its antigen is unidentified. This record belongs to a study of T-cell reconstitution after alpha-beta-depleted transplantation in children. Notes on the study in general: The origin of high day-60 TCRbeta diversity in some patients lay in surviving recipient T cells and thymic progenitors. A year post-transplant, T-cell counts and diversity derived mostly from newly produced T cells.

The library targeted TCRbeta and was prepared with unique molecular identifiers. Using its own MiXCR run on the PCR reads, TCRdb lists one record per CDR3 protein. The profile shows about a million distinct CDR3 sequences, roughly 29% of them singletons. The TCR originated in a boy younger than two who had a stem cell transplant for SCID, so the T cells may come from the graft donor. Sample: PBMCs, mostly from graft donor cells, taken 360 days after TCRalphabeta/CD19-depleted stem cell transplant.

In nucleotides, the CDR3 is TGTGCCAGCAGCGTAGGAGCGGGGGACGAGACCCAGTACTTC. This gives the protein CASSVGAGDETQYF. J is TRBJ2-5 and V is TRBV9; 8 bases align to TRBD2. V was pared by 0 bases and J by 5 bases, with 3 bases of the junction left unmatched. Per the germline V gene, CDR1 is SGDLS and CDR2 is YYNGEE. This CDR3 spans 14 amino acids.